This T cell receptor (beta chain) was captured by sequencing in a study of T cells in narcolepsy. A word on this clone: Its antigen remains unidentified.

Measured with immunoSEQ multiplex PCR; TCRdb has only the in-frame clones, and not every one. Counted here are 25,000 to 35,000 clones, about 90% occurring once; the ten biggest clones make up about 0.9%. Study-wide points: In some patient and control memory CD4+ samples, autoreactive clones were absent. Blood of same and different patients, but not healthy controls, reportedly held recurring autoreactive clonotypes.

CDR3 length equals 15 residues. Germline lookup yields CDR1 MNHEY and CDR2 SVGAGI. Unmatched junction bases numbered 3, after V lost 5 bases and J lost 5 bases. The TCR originated in a human donor in good health. What was sequenced was memory (CD45RA-) CD4+ T cells from blood. The rearrangement uses TRBV6-5 and TRBJ2-4, with TRBD2 matching over 13 bases. CDR3 bases: TGTGCCAGCAGTACTAGCGGGAGGGCCGAAAACATTCAGTACTTC. Protein product: CASSTSGRAENIQYF.